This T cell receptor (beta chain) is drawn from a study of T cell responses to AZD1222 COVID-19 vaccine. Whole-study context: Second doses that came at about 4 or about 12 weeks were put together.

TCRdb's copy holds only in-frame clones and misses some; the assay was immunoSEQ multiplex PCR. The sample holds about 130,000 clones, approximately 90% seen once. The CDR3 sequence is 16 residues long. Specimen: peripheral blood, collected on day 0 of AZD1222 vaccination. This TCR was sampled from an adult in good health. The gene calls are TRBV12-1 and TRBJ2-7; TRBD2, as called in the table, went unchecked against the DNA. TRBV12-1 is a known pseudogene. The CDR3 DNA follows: TGTGCCAGCAGCTGGGGGCTAGCGGGGGTCTACTACGAGCAGTACTTC. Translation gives CASSWGLAGVYYEQYF.